Here is one T cell receptor beta chain with its context. This specimen comes from a study of blood T cell repertoires in COVID-19. Study summary: Some COVID-19 samples were acute and others convalescent; all came from the United States, Italy and Spain.

Germline CDR1 is LGHDT and CDR2 is YNNKEL (reference sequence). The V end lost 2 bases, the J end lost 0 bases, and 11 bases lay between the germline ends. There are 15 residues in the CDR3. Data came from immunoSEQ multiplex PCR; TCRdb stores just in-frame clones and leaves some out. The sample includes under 200,000 clones, approximately 85% of them seen just once. The sequence was obtained from a man between 60 and 75 years old who had recovered from COVID-19. Sequenced input: peripheral blood. The genes are TRBV3-1 (or the pseudogene TRBV3-2) and TRBJ2-7; D unresolved. The chain's CDR3 is CASSQMAFSSYEQYF. CDR3 DNA: TGTGCCAGCAGCCAAATGGCCTTCAGCTCCTACGAGCAGTACTTC.